The 14 T cell receptor beta chains given below trace back to one sample, sequenced in a study of shared T cell receptors in the human thymus. Method: immunoSEQ multiplex PCR; TCRdb's copy keeps in-frame clones and lacks some. The data show about 500,000 clones, 75% to 85% seen once. The same sample was also used in a study of human thymus T cells.

The sequenced sample was thymocytes. The receptors shown here come from a boy under two years old with a congenital heart defect.

The rearrangement links TRBV25-1 to TRBJ2-5; D is possibly TRBD1 (8 bases). The V and J ends lost 4 bases and 3 bases respectively, with 24 bases between them. CDR1 MGHDK and CDR2 SYGVNS come from the germline V gene. The CDR3 spans 18 residues. This CDR3 is CASSVSLRTGREKETQYF. The CDR3 coding sequence is TGTGCCAGCAGTGTGTCCCTTCGGACAGGGAGGGAGAAAGAGACCCAGTACTTC.

The chain has TRBV7-2 and TRBJ1-1; 9 nucleotides match TRBD1. The CDR3 spans 15 residues. V lost 5 bases to trimming and J lost 6 bases; unmatched junction nucleotides: 10. The V gene's germline CDR1 is SGHTA and CDR2 FQGNSA. The CDR3 DNA follows: TGTGCCAGCAGCCAAACGGGACAGGGTAACCCTGAAGCTTTCTTT. Protein sequence: CASSQTGQGNPEAFF.

The genes are TRBV12-5 and TRBJ2-3, with 12 nucleotides matching TRBD2. Per the germline V gene, CDR1 is LGHNT and CDR2 is FRNRAP. This CDR3 comprises 16 residues. Germline trimming cut 3 bases from V and 3 bases from J; bases unmatched to any gene: 4. CDR3 DNA: TGTGCTAGTGGTTTAGGACTAGCGGGACGGACAGATACGCAGTATTTT. Protein: CASGLGLAGRTDTQYF.

The chain uses TRBV4-2 and TRBJ2-3; D is unclear. Germline CDR1 LGHNA, CDR2 YNFKEQ. V was trimmed by 1 base and J by 2 bases, leaving 16 bases between them. This CDR3 contains 17 residues. Here the CDR3 reads CASSQATRRPLTDTQYF. The CDR3 DNA reads as TGTGCCAGCAGCCAAGCCACCCGGCGGCCACTCACAGATACGCAGTATTTT.

This clone was seen only a few times. This chain uses TRBV12-5 with TRBJ1-1, with 7 bases identical to TRBD1. The CDR3 has 15 amino acids. Germline V lookup: CDR1 LGHNT, CDR2 FRNRAP. V dropped 0 bases and J dropped 0; count of bases not matched to a gene: 1. CDR3 coding DNA: TGTGCTAGTGGTTTGGTACAGGGGATGAACACTGAAGCTTTCTTT. It translates to CASGLVQGMNTEAFF.

The chain couples TRBV19 to TRBJ1-1; the D gene is possibly TRBD1 (5 bases). Germline V gives CDR1 LNHDA, CDR2 SQIVND (reference sequence). This CDR3 is built from 14 residues. V was trimmed by 7 bases and J by 1 base, leaving 13 bases between them. The CDR3 reads CASKDTLGNTEAFF. CDR3 DNA sequence: TGTGCCAGTAAGGACACCCTGGGGAACACTGAAGCTTTCTTT.

This chain joins TRBV5-6 and TRBJ2-5; D call uncertain. The J call may be in error: the DNA end matches TRBJ2-7 better. The CDR3 length is 16 residues. Germline V gene sequence: CDR1 SGHDT, CDR2 YYEEEE. In DNA, the CDR3 is TGTGCCAGCAGCTTTGGCCGACTGATCATCTCCTACGAGCAGTACTTC. Its protein is CASSFGRLIISYEQYF.

CDR3 sequence (DNA): TGTGCCAGCAGCGCAGACCGGGACAGGGGCCATGGCTACACCTTC. Its protein is CASSADRDRGHGYTF. V gene TRBV9 combines with J gene TRBJ1-2, with TRBD1 matching 10 bases. The junction had 8 bases not matched to a gene; V was cut back by 3 bases and J by 6 bases. CDR3 length: 15 amino acids. The V gene's germline CDR1 is SGDLS and CDR2 YYNGEE.

This clone was seen only a few times. Relative to the germline gene, one junction end is altered; a read error may explain this. The gene calls are TRBV4-3 and TRBJ2-5, with D possibly matching TRBD2 (5 bases). The CDR3 has 16 amino acids. Germline CDR1 is LGHNA and CDR2 is YSLEER. CDR3 amino acids: CASGQEPTGEKETQYF. The DNA of the CDR3 is TGCGCCAGCGGCCAAGAACCGACCGGGGAGAAAGAGACCCAGTACTTC.

The chain uses TRBV29-1 and TRBJ2-5; 10 bases are a match to TRBD1. The V segment lost 0 bases and the J segment 7 bases; nucleotides outside the gene matches: 8. The germline V gene encodes CDR1 SQVTM and CDR2 ANQGSEA. The CDR3 extends over 15 amino acids. The CDR3 here is CSVEEGTGVRRTQYF. The CDR3 DNA is TGCAGCGTTGAAGAAGGGACAGGGGTCCGTCGGACCCAGTACTTC.

The genes are TRBV6-5 and TRBJ1-1; TRBD1 aligns across 7 bases. V shed 2 bases, J shed 7 bases, and the junction held 7 bases outside the gene matches. Germline V lookup: CDR1 MNHEY, CDR2 SVGAGI. The CDR3 extends over 14 amino acids. The CDR3 nucleotides read TGTGCCAGCAGTTACACAAATACAGGGGTTGAAGCTTTCTTT. It is translated as CASSYTNTGVEAFF.

In DNA form, the CDR3 reads TGTGCCAGCAGTTACGTGTTGGGGGGTCAGCCCCAGCATTTT. It yields the protein CASSYVLGGQPQHF. This rearrangement joins TRBV6-5 to TRBJ1-5; tentative D call: TRBD1 (5 bases). The CDR3 loop spans 14 amino acids. The V end was cut by 2 bases, the J end by 6 bases, with 11 bases between. Germline V gene lookup returns CDR1 MNHEY and CDR2 SVGAGI.

Of note for this clone: Other DNA sequences from this sample encode an identical CDR3 as well. This sequence joins TRBV27 and TRBJ2-7, with D unclear. This CDR3 is 11 amino acids long. The germline V and J ends were trimmed by 6 bases and 5 bases, with 8 bases remaining between them. CDR1 is MNHEY, CDR2 SMNVEV, per germline (reference sequence). The CDR3 here is CASSLRDEQYF. In nucleotides, the CDR3 is TGTGCCAGCAGCCTCCGGGACGAGCAGTACTTC.

The chain employs TRBV6-5 and TRBJ2-7, with D possibly TRBD1 on 5 matching bases. Germline CDR1 and CDR2: MNHEY and SVGAGI. The CDR3 has 16 amino acids. V was shortened by 2 bases and J by 5 bases, with 19 bases between the two germline ends. The CDR3 loop is CASSYPETGVAHEQYF. DNA of the CDR3: TGTGCCAGCAGTTACCCGGAAACAGGCGTCGCCCACGAGCAGTACTTC.